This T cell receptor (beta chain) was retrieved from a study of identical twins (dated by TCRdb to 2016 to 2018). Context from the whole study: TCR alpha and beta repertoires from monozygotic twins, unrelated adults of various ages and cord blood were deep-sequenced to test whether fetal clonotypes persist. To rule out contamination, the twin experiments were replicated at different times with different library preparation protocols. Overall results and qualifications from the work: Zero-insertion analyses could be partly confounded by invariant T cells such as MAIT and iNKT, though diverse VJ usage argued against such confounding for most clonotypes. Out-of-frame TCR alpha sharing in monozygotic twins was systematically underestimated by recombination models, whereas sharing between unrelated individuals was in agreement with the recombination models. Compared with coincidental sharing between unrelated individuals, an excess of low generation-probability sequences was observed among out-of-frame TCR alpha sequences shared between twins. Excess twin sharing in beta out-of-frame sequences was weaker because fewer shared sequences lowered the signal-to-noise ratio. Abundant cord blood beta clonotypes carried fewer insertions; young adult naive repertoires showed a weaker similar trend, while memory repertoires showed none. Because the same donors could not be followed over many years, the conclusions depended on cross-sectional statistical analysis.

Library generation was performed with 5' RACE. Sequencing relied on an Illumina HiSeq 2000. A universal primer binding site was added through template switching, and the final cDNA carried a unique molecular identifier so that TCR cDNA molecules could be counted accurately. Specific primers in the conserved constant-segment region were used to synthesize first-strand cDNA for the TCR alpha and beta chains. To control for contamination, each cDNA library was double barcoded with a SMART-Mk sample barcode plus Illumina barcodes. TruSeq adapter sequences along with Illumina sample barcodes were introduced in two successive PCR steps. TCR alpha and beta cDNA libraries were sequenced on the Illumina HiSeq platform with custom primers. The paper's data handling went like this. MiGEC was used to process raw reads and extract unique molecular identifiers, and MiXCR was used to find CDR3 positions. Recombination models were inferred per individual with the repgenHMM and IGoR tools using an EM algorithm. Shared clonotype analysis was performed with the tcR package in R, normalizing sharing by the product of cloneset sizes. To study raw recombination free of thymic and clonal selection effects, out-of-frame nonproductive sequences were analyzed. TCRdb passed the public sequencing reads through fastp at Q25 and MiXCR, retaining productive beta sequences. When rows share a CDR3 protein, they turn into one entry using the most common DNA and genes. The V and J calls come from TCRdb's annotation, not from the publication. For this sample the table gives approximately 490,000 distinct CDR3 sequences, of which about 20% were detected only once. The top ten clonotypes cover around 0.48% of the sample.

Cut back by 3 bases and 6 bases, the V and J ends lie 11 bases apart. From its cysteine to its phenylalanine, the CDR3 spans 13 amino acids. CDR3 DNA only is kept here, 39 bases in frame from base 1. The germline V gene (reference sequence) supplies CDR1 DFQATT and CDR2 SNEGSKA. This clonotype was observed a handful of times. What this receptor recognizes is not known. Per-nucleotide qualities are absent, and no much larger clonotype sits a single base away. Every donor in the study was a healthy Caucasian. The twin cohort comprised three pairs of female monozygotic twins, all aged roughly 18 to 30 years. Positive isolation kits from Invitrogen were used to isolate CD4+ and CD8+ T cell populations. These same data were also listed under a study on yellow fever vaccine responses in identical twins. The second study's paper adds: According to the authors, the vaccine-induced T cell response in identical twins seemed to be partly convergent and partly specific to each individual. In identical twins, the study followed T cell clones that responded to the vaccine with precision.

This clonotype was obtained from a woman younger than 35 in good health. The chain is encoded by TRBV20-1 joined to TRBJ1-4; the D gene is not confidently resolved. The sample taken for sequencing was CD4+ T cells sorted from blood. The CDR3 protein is CSARAGLHEKLFF. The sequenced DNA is TGCAGTGCTAGGGCGGGTTTGCATGAAAAACTGTTTTTT.